Listed here are 8 T cell receptor beta chains from one sample, sequenced in a study of T cell responses to AZD1222 COVID-19 vaccine. Produced via immunoSEQ multiplex PCR; TCRdb's table is partial and in-frame only. The top ten hold approximately 5.4% of the sample, which has 100,000 to 150,000 clones, 93% seen once. The source was peripheral blood, collected on day 0 of AZD1222 vaccination. The receptors derive from an adult in good health.

The chain couples TRBV12-3 or TRBV12-4 to TRBJ2-3; D may be TRBD2 (6 bases). With 6 bases removed from V and 2 bases from J, the gap between germline ends came to 9 bases. The CDR3 totals 13 residues. This chain's CDR3 is CASSGGVTDTQYF. The CDR3 DNA follows: TGTGCCAGCAGCGGCGGGGTCACAGATACGCAGTATTTT.

The chain employs TRBV11-3 and TRBJ1-3; D unclear. This CDR3 has 13 amino acids. Germline V gene sequence: CDR1 SGHNT, CDR2 YENEEA. Trimming shortened V by 5 bases and J by 4 bases, and 9 bases separated the two germline ends. The CDR3 sequence: CASSSGFGNTIYF. CDR3 coding DNA: TGTGCCAGCAGCAGTGGGTTCGGAAACACCATATATTTT.

The chain is built from TRBV5-4 and TRBJ2-7; D is unresolved. The CDR3 runs to 13 residues. CDR1 and CDR2 from the germline V gene are SGHNT and YYREEE (reference sequence). V lost 2 bases, J lost 7 bases, and 13 bases lay in between. The CDR3 region has the DNA TGTGCCAGCAGCTTAAGCCCCACCGGGGAGCAGTACTTC. Its translation: CASSLSPTGEQYF.

J is TRBJ2-1 and V is TRBV12-3 or TRBV12-4, with TRBD1 matching 7 bases. The CDR3 runs to 13 residues. Germline trimming cut 5 bases from V and 4 bases from J; bases unmatched to any gene: 2. This CDR3 reads CASSRQGYNEQFF. CDR3 nucleotides: TGTGCCAGCAGTCGACAGGGATACAATGAGCAGTTCTTC.

CDR3 sequence: CAAMNRDEGQYF. Written as DNA, the CDR3 is TGCGCCGCCATGAACCGGGACGAAGGGCAGTACTTC. The V and J genes are TRBV23-1 and TRBJ2-7; tentatively, D is TRBD1 or TRBD2 (5 bases each). TRBV23-1 is treated as an ORF (open reading frame) with a function not yet certain. V dropped 11 bases and J dropped 9 bases, with 20 bases sitting between them. The CDR3 spans 12 residues.

This clone was observed once. The rearrangement joins TRBV28 to TRBJ2-1; TRBD2 aligns across 11 bases. V was pared by 6 bases and J by 4 bases, with 5 bases of the junction left unmatched. The germline CDR1 and CDR2 sequences are MDHEN and SYDVKM. This CDR3 is 15 amino acids long. CDR3 sequence (DNA): TGTGCCAGCAGGTTAGCGGGAGGGCAGTACAATGAGCAGTTCTTC. Translation gives CASRLAGGQYNEQFF.

The gene calls are TRBV16 and TRBJ2-7, with D tentatively TRBD2 (5 bases). CDR1 KGHSY and CDR2 FQNENV come from the germline V gene. This CDR3 is 17 amino acids long. Trimming pared 0 bases from V and 4 bases from J, leaving 19 bases between. CDR3 protein: CASSQSLPGSGKYEQYF. The DNA for the CDR3 is TGTGCCAGCAGCCAATCTCTTCCTGGCAGCGGCAAATACGAGCAGTACTTC.

This chain joins TRBV27 and TRBJ2-3, with TRBD1 matching over 12 bases. Germline V gives CDR1 MNHEY, CDR2 SMNVEV (reference sequence). V was clipped by 5 bases and J by 4 bases; unmatched bases: 4. This CDR3 contains 15 residues. CDR3 coding DNA: TGTGCCAGCAGTAGCCGGGACAGGGGGCCAGATACGCAGTATTTT. It encodes CASSSRDRGPDTQYF.